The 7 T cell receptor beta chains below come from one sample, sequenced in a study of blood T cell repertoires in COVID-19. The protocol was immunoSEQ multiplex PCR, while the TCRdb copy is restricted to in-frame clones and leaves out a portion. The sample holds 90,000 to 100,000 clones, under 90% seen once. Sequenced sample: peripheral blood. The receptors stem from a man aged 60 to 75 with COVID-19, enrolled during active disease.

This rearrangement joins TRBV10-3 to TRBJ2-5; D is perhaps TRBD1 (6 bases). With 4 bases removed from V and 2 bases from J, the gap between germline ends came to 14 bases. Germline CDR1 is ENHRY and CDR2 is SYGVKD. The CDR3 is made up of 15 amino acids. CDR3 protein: CAISAREGTQETQYF. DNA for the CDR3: TGTGCCATCAGTGCCCGCGAGGGGACACAAGAGACCCAGTACTTC.

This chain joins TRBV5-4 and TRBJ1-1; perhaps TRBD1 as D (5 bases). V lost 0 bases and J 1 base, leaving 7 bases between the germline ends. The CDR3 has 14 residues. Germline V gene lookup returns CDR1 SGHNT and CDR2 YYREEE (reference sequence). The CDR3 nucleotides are TGTGCCAGCAGCTTGGGTGACAGGAACACTGAAGCTTTCTTT. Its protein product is CASSLGDRNTEAFF.

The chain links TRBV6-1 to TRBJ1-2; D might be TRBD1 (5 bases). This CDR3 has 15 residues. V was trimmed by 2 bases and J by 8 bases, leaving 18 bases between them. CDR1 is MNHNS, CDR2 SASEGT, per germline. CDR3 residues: CASSESPEGAGGYTF. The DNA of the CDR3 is TGTGCCAGCAGTGAAAGCCCGGAAGGGGCAGGAGGCTACACCTTC.

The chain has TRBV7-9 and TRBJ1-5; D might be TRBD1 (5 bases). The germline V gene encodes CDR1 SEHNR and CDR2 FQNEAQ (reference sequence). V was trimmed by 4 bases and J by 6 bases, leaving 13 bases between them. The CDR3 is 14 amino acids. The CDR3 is CASSSKGSLQPQHF. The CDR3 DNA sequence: TGTGCCAGCAGCTCGAAGGGGTCCCTTCAGCCCCAGCATTTT.

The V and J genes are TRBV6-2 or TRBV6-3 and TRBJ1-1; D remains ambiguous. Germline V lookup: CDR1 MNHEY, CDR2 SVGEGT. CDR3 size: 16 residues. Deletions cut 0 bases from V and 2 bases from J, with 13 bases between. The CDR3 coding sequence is TGTGCCAGCAGTTACTCGTGGCCTAGCACCAACACTGAAGCTTTCTTT. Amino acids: CASSYSWPSTNTEAFF.

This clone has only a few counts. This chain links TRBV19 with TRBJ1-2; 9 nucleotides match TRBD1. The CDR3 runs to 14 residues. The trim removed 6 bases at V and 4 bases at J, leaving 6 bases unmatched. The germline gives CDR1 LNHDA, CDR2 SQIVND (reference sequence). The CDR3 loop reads CASSPQGAGYGYTF. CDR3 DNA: TGTGCCAGTAGCCCACAGGGGGCTGGCTATGGCTACACCTTC.

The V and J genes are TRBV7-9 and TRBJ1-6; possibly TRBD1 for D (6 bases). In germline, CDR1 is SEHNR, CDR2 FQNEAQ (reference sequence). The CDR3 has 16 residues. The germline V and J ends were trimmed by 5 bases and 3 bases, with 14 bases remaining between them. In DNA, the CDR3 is TGTGCCAGCAGCCCAGCGGGGGCCGGCTATAATTCACCCCTCCACTTT. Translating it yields CASSPAGAGYNSPLHF.